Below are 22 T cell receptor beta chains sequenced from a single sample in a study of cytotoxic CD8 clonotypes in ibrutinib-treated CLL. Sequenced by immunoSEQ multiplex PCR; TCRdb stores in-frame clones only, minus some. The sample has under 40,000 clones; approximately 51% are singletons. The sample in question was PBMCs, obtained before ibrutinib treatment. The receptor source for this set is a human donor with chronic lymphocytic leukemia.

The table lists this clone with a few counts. CDR3 amino acids: CASSTRWDTQYF. The CDR3 bases are TGTGCCAGCAGCACCCGCTGGGATACGCAGTATTTT. This chain connects TRBV7-8 to TRBJ2-3; D not resolved. The CDR3 runs 12 residues. V shed 5 bases and J shed 6 bases, with 9 bases lying between them. Looked up from germline, CDR1 is SGHVS and CDR2 is FQNEAQ.

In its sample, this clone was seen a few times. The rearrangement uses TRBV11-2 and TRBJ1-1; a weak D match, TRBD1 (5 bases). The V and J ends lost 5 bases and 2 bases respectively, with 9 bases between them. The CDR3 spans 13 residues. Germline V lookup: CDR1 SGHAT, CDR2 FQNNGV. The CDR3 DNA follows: TGTGCCAGCAGCATATGGACAAACACTGAAGCTTTCTTT. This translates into CASSIWTNTEAFF.

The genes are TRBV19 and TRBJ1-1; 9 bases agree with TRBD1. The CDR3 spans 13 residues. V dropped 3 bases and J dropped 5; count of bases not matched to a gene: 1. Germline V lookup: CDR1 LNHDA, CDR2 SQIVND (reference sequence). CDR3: CASSMGTGTEAFF. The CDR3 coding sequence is TGTGCCAGTAGTATGGGGACAGGGACTGAAGCTTTCTTT.

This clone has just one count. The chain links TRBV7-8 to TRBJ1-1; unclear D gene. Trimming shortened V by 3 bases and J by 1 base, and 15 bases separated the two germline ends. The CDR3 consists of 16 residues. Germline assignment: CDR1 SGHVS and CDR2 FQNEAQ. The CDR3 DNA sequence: TGTGCCAGCAGCTTTCGGGTTATTCGGGGGAACACTGAAGCTTTCTTT. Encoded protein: CASSFRVIRGNTEAFF.

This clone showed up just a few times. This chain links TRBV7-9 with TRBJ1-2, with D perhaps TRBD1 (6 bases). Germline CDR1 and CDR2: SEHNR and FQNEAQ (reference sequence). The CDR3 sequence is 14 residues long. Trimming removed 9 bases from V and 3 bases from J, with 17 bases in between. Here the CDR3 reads CARTEQGGDYGYTF. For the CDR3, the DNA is TGTGCCAGGACCGAACAAGGGGGGGACTATGGCTACACCTTC.

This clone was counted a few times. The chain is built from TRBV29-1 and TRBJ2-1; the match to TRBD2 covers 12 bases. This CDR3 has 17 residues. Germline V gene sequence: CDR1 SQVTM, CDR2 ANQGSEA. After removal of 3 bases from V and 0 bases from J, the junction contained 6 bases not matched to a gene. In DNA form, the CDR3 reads TGCAGCGTTGATTGGACTAGCGGGGATTTCTCCTACAATGAGCAGTTCTTC. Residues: CSVDWTSGDFSYNEQFF.

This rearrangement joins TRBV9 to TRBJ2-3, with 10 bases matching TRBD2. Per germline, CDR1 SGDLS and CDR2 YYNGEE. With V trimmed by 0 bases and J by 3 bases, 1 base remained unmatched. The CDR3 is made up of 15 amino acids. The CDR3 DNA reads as TGTGCCAGCAGCGTAGGAGCGGGGGGGACAGATACGCAGTATTTT. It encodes CASSVGAGGTDTQYF.

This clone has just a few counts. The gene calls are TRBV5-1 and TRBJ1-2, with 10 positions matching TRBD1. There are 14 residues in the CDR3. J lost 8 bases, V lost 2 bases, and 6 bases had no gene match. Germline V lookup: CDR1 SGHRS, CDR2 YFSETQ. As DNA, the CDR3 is TGCGCCAGCAGCTTCGGGACAGGGGCGCAGGGCTACACCTTC. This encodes CASSFGTGAQGYTF.

The CDR3: CASSLLDLTSREQYF. As DNA, the CDR3 is TGCGCCAGCAGCTTGTTAGATTTAACTTCTCGGGAGCAGTACTTC. This chain joins TRBV5-1 and TRBJ2-7, with unresolved D. The length of the CDR3 is 15 residues. Germline lookup yields CDR1 SGHRS and CDR2 YFSETQ. With 1 base removed from V and 7 bases from J, the gap between germline ends came to 18 bases.

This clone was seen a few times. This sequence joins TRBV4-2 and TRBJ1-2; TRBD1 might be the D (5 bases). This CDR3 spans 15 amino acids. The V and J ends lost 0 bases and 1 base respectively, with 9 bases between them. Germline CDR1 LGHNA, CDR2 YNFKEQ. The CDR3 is CASSQDLTVNYGYTF. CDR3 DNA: TGTGCCAGCAGCCAAGATTTGACAGTTAACTATGGCTACACCTTC.

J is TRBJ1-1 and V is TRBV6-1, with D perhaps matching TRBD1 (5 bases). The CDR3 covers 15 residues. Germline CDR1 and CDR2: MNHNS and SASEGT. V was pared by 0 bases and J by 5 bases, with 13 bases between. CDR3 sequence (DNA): TGTGCCAGCAGTGAAGCGTGGCAGGGAGGTACTGAAGCTTTCTTT. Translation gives CASSEAWQGGTEAFF.

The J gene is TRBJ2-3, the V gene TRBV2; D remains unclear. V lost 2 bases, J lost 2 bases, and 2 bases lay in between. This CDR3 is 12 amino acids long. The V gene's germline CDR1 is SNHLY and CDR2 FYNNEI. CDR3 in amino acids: CASSETTDTQYF. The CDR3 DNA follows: TGTGCCAGCAGTGAAACCACAGATACGCAGTATTTT.

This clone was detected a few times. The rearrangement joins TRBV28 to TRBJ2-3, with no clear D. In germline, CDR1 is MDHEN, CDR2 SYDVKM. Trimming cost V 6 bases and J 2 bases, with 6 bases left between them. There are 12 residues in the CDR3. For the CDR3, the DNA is TGTGCCAGCAGGTTGTCCACAGATACGCAGTATTTT. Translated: CASRLSTDTQYF. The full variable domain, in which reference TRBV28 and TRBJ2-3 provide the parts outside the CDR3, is DVKVTQSSRYLVKRTGEKVFLECVQDMDHENMFWYRQDPGLGLRLIYFSYDVKMKEKGDIPEGYSVSREKKERFSLILESASTNQTSMYLCASRLSTDTQYFGPGTRLTVL.

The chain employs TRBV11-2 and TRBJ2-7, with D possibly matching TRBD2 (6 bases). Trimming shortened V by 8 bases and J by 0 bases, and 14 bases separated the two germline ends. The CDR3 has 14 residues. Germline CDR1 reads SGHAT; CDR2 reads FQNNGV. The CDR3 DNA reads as TGTGCCAGCGGGGGGACGATAAGCTCCTACGAGCAGTACTTC. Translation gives CASGGTISSYEQYF.

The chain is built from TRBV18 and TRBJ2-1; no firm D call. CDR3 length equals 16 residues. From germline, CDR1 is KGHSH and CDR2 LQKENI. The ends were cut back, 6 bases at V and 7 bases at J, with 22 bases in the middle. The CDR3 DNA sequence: TGTGCCAGCTCCCCCTGGTTAGCTAAAGCGAGGAATGAGCAGTTCTTC. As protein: CASSPWLAKARNEQFF.

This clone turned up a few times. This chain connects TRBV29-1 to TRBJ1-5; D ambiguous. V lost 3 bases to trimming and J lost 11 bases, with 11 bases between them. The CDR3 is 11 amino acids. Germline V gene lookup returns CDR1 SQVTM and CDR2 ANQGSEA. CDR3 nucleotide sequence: TGCAGCGTTGACCGAACTAGGTCCCAGCATTTT. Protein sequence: CSVDRTRSQHF.

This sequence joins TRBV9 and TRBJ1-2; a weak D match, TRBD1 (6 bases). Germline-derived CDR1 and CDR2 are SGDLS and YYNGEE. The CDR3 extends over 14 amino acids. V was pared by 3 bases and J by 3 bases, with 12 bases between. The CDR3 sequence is CASSGPDRHYGYTF. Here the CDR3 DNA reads TGTGCCAGCAGCGGTCCTGACAGGCACTATGGCTACACCTTC.

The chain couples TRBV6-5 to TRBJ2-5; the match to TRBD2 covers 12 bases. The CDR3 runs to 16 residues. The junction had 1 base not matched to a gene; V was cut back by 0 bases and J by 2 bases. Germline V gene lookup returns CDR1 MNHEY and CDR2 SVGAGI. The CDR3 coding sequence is TGTGCCAGCAGTTACTCCACTAGCGGGGGGCAAGAGACCCAGTACTTC. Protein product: CASSYSTSGGQETQYF.

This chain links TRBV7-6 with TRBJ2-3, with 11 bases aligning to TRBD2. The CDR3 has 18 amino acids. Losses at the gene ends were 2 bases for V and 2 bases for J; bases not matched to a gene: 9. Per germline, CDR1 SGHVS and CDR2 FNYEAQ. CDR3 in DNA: TGTGCCAGCAGCTTAAGTTTGTCTAGCGGGGGGTCCACAGATACGCAGTATTTT. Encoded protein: CASSLSLSSGGSTDTQYF.

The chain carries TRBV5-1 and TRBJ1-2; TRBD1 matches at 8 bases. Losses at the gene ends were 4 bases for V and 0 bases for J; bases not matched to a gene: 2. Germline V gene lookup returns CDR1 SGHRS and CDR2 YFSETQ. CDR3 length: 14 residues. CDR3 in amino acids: CASSGTGSNYGYTF. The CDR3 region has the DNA TGCGCCAGCAGCGGGACAGGTTCTAACTATGGCTACACCTTC. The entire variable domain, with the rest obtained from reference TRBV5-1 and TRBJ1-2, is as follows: KAGVTQTPRYLIKTRGQQVTLSCSPISGHRSVSWYQQTPGQGLQFLFEYFSETQRNKGNFPGRFSGRQFSNSRSEMNVSTLELGDSALYLCASSGTGSNYGYTFGSGTRLTVV.

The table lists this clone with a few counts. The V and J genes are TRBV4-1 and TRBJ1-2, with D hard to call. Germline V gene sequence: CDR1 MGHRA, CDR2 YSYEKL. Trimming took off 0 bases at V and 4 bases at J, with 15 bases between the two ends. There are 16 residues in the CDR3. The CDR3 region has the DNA TGCGCCAGCAGCCAAGATGCGCGGGAAGAACGCTATGGCTACACCTTC. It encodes CASSQDAREERYGYTF.

The DNA of the CDR3 is TGTGCCAGCAGCCGGGCAGAGAAGAACACTGAAGCTTTCTTT. Protein sequence: CASSRAEKNTEAFF. The V call is TRBV7-2, the J call TRBJ1-1; no definite D call. V was pared by 5 bases and J by 1 base, with 11 bases between. This CDR3 comprises 14 residues. Germline CDR1 reads SGHTA; CDR2 reads FQGNSA.